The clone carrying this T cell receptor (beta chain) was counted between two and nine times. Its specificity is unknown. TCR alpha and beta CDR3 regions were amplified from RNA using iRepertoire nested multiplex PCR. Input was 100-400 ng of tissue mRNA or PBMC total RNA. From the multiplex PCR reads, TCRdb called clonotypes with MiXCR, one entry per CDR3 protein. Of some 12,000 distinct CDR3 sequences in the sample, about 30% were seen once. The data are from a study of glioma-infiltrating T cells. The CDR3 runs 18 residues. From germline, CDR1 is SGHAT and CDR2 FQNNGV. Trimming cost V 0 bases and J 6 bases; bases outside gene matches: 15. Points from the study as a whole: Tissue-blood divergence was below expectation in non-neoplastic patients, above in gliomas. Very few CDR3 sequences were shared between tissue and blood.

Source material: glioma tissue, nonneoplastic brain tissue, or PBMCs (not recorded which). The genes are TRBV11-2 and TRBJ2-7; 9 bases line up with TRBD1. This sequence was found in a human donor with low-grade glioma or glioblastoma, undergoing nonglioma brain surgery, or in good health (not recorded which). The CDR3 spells CASSLDRGQGISFSEQYF. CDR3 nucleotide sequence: TGTGCCAGCAGCTTAGATAGGGGACAGGGTATCTCCTTCAGCGAGCAGTACTTC.